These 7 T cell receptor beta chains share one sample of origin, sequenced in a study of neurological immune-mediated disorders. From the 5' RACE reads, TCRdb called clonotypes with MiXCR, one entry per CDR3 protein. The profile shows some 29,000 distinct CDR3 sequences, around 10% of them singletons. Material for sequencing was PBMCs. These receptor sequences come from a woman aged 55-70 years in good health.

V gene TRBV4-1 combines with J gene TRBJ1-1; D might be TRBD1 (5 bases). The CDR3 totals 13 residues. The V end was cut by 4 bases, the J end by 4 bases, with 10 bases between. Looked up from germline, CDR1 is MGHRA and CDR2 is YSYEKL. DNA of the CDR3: TGCGCCAGCAGCCTAGGGGCGACCACTGAAGCTTTCTTT. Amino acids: CASSLGATTEAFF.

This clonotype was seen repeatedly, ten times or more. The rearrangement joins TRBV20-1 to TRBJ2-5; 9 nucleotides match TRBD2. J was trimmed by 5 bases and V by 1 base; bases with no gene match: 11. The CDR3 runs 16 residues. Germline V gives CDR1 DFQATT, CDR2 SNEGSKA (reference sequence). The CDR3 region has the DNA TGCAGTGCTAGAGCCACCCGATTAGCGGGGGTGGAGACCCAGTACTTC. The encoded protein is CSARATRLAGVETQYF.

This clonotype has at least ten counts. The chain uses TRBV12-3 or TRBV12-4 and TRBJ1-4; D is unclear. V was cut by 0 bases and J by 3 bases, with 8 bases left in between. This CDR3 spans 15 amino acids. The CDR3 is CASSLAGLANEKLFF. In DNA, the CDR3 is TGTGCCAGCAGTTTAGCGGGGTTGGCTAATGAAAAACTGTTTTTT.

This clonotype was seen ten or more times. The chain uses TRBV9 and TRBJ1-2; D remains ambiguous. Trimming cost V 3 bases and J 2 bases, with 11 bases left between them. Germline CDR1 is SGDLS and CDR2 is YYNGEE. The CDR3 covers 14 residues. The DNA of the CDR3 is TGTGCCAGCAGCGCGGAGACCCAAAACTATGGCTACACCTTC. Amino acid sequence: CASSAETQNYGYTF.

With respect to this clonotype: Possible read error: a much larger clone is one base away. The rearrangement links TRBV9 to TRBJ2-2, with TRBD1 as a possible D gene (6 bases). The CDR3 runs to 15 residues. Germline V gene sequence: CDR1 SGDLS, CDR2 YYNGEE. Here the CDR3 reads CASSETGANTGDLFF. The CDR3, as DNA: TGTGCCAGCAGCGAGACAGGAGCTAACACCGGGGACCTGTTTTTT. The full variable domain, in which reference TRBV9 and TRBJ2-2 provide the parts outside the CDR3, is DSGVTQTPKHLITATGQRVTLRCSPRSGDLSVYWYQQSLDQGLQFLIQYYNGEERAKGNILERFSAQQFPDLHSELNLSSLELGDSALYFCASSETGANTGDLFFGEGSRLTVL.

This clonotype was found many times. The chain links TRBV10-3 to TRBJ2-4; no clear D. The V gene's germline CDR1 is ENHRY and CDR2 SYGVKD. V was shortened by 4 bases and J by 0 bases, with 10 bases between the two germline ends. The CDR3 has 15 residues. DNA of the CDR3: TGTGCCATCAGTGGAGACATTCCAGCCAAAAACATTCAGTACTTC. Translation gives CAISGDIPAKNIQYF.

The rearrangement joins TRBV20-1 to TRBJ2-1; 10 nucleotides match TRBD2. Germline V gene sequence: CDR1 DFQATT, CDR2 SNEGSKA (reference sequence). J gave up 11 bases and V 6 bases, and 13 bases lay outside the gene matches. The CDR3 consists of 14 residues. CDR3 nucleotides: TGCAGTGCCAGACTAGCGGGTGGGCGCAGTAAGCAGTTCTTC. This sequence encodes CSARLAGGRSKQFF.